One sample yielded the 32 T cell receptor beta chains listed below, sequenced in a study of CD4 T cell repertoires in COVID-19. Sequencing used immunoSEQ multiplex PCR; TCRdb keeps in-frame clones, though not all of them. The data show about 75,000 clones, approximately 83% seen once. The source material was CD4+ T cells from peripheral blood, sampled after recovery from COVID-19. These receptors all stem from a human donor who had COVID-19.

The CDR3 region has the DNA TGTGCCAGCAAGCCGGACAGGGAAATAATCAGTGAAGCTTTCTTT. It specifies CASKPDREIISEAFF. The V gene is TRBV2, the J gene TRBJ1-1, with 8 nucleotides matching TRBD1. This CDR3 is 15 amino acids long. Germline V gene sequence: CDR1 SNHLY, CDR2 FYNNEI. Losses at the gene ends were 7 bases for V and 7 bases for J; bases not matched to a gene: 14.

In DNA form, the CDR3 reads TGCAGCGCCGGCCAGGAGGCCTATGGCTACACCTTC. Its protein product is CSAGQEAYGYTF. The chain employs TRBV29-1 and TRBJ1-2; no firm D call. V was clipped by 7 bases and J by 4 bases, with 13 bases between them. This CDR3 region has 12 residues. Germline CDR1 is SQVTM and CDR2 is ANQGSEA.

The CDR3 coding sequence is TGCAGTGCTAGTAGCCGCGGGACTAGCGGGGGGAGGGGCGATGAGCAGTTCTTC. Translated, it gives CSASSRGTSGGRGDEQFF. V gene TRBV20-1 combines with J gene TRBJ2-1; 15 nucleotides match TRBD2. Trimming took 3 bases from V and 8 from J; bases not matched to a gene: 14. Germline assignment: CDR1 DFQATT and CDR2 SNEGSKA (reference sequence). The CDR3 is 18 residues long.

This chain joins TRBV27 and TRBJ2-7; 11 positions match TRBD1. The CDR3 covers 15 residues. Germline V gives CDR1 MNHEY, CDR2 SMNVEV (reference sequence). The V gene end was trimmed by 7 bases and the J gene end by 5 bases; junction bases not matched to a gene: 10. DNA of the CDR3: TGTGCCAGCAAACTGCGGTGGACAGGGGGCGACGAGCAGTACTTC. Translating it yields CASKLRWTGGDEQYF.

This clone was seen once. This rearrangement joins TRBV5-6 to TRBJ2-7; 10 bases are a match to TRBD2. With V trimmed by 4 bases and J by 2 bases, 3 bases remained unmatched. Germline V lookup: CDR1 SGHDT, CDR2 YYEEEE. The CDR3 extends over 14 amino acids. CDR3 protein: CASSGSGGAYEQYF. The CDR3 DNA reads TGTGCCAGCAGCGGGAGCGGGGGGGCCTACGAGCAGTACTTC.

The chain uses TRBV2 and TRBJ2-7, with D possibly being TRBD2 (6 bases). Germline-derived CDR1 and CDR2 are SNHLY and FYNNEI. With 1 base removed from V and 2 bases from J, the gap between germline ends came to 12 bases. The CDR3 is made up of 15 amino acids. The CDR3 DNA is TGTGCCAGCAGTGAAGGCCTCGGGACTGCCTACGAGCAGTACTTC. Amino acids: CASSEGLGTAYEQYF.

The V gene is TRBV5-4, the J gene TRBJ2-5; 9 bases map to TRBD2. This CDR3 is 16 amino acids long. After removal of 1 base from V and 2 bases from J, the junction contained 6 bases not matched to a gene. Germline V gene data show CDR1 as SGHNT and CDR2 as YYREEE (reference sequence). The CDR3 DNA reads as TGTGCCAGCAGCTTGAGAGGGCTAGCGGGACAAGAGACCCAGTACTTC. It codes for CASSLRGLAGQETQYF. Looking up the rest from reference TRBV5-4 and TRBJ2-5 gives the full variable domain: ETGVTQSPTHLIKTRGQQVTLRCSSQSGHNTVSWYQQALGQGPQFIFQYYREEENGRGNFPPRFSGLQFPNYSSELNVNALELDDSALYLCASSLRGLAGQETQYFGPGTRLLVL.

This clone was seen a few times. Its ends do not fully match the called genes, so a read error is possible. V usage is TRBV5-1 and J usage is TRBJ2-5; 7 bases align to TRBD2. Germline CDR1 reads SGHRS; CDR2 reads YFSETQ. This CDR3 contains 15 residues. CDR3 nucleotide sequence: TGCGCCAGCAGCTTGGAGGCTAGCGGCCAGAGACCCCCCCACTTC. This sequence encodes CASSLEASGQRPPHF.

J is TRBJ2-3 and V is TRBV7-7; tentative D call: TRBD1 (6 bases). The CDR3 is 14 residues long. The germline V and J ends were trimmed by 5 bases and 5 bases, with 14 bases remaining between them. The germline V gene has CDR1 SSHAT and CDR2 FNYEAQ (reference sequence). The CDR3 DNA follows: TGTGCCAGCAGCCCCACGTCCAGGGGAGATACGCAGTATTTT. Translated, it gives CASSPTSRGDTQYF.

The J gene is TRBJ2-1, the V gene TRBV2; 7 nucleotides match TRBD2. The V segment lost 1 base and the J segment 7 bases; nucleotides outside the gene matches: 7. The CDR3 length is 15 residues. The germline CDR1 and CDR2 sequences are SNHLY and FYNNEI. As DNA, the CDR3 is TGTGCCAGCAGTGAAGAAGTGGCTAGCGGTAATGAGCAGTTCTTC. Its protein is CASSEEVASGNEQFF.

The chain is built from TRBV6-5 and TRBJ1-2; TRBD1 matches at 10 bases. CDR1 is MNHEY and CDR2 is SVGAGI in the germline V gene. CDR3 length: 13 residues. Trimming removed 5 bases from V and 7 bases from J; junction bases left unmatched: 4. The CDR3 protein is CASSPGTGVGYTF. CDR3 sequence (DNA): TGTGCCAGCAGTCCCGGGACAGGGGTTGGCTACACCTTC.

The rearrangement links TRBV28 to TRBJ1-2; the D gene is possibly TRBD1 (5 bases). Between the trimmed V and J ends, which lost 5 bases and 1 base, there was a span of 11 bases. The germline V gene encodes CDR1 MDHEN and CDR2 SYDVKM. The CDR3 length is 14 residues. The CDR3 nucleotides read TGTGCCAGCAGTATACAGGCGTTTAACTATGGCTACACCTTC. This gives the protein CASSIQAFNYGYTF.

The rearrangement uses TRBV18 and TRBJ1-3; no clear D gene. Germline lookup yields CDR1 KGHSH and CDR2 LQKENI. This CDR3 has 16 amino acids. V was cut by 3 bases and J by 0 bases, with 12 bases left in between. Here the CDR3 reads CASSPNGPYSGNTIYF. CDR3 coding DNA: TGTGCCAGCTCACCGAATGGGCCGTACTCTGGAAACACCATATATTTT.

The chain joins TRBV18 to TRBJ2-1; 9 bases are a match to TRBD1. The germline V gene has CDR1 KGHSH and CDR2 LQKENI. V gave up 5 bases and J gave up 8 bases; unmatched junction bases: 4. The CDR3 has 13 amino acids. CDR3 loop: CASSGQGRDEQFF. The CDR3 DNA sequence: TGTGCCAGCTCAGGACAGGGGCGGGATGAGCAGTTCTTC.

A single count supports this clone. The J gene is TRBJ2-2, the V gene TRBV2, with D perhaps TRBD1 (5 bases). The CDR3 length is 14 residues. From germline, CDR1 is SNHLY and CDR2 FYNNEI. V was pared by 7 bases and J by 1 base, with 10 bases between. The CDR3 protein is CASKGRVNTGELFF. In nucleotides, the CDR3 is TGTGCCAGCAAAGGCAGGGTGAACACCGGGGAGCTGTTTTTT.

The rearrangement uses TRBV6-6 and TRBJ2-3; D is uncertain. This CDR3 has 11 amino acids. Trimming shortened V by 7 bases and J by 5 bases, and 7 bases separated the two germline ends. CDR1 MNHNY and CDR2 SVGAGI come from the germline V gene (reference sequence). The CDR3: CASKAEDTQYF. In DNA form, the CDR3 reads TGTGCCAGCAAAGCCGAAGATACGCAGTATTTT.

This sequence joins TRBV7-2 and TRBJ1-1; the match to TRBD1 covers 9 bases. The length of the CDR3 is 17 residues. CDR1 is SGHTA, CDR2 FQGNSA, per germline. V lost 2 bases to trimming and J lost 1 base; unmatched junction nucleotides: 8. The CDR3 spells CASSLPPGQGENTEAFF. For the CDR3, the DNA is TGTGCCAGCAGCTTACCACCGGGACAGGGAGAGAACACTGAAGCTTTCTTT.

V usage is TRBV15 and J usage is TRBJ2-4; D not resolved. The CDR3 spans 14 residues. Germline V gene lookup returns CDR1 LNHNV and CDR2 YYDKDF (reference sequence). V lost 3 bases, J lost 8 bases, and 14 bases lay in between. The CDR3 here is CATSSDMVGDIQYF. In DNA form, the CDR3 reads TGTGCCACCAGCAGCGACATGGTTGGGGACATTCAGTACTTC.

V and J are TRBV5-1 and TRBJ1-1; D ambiguous. Trimming left V 3 bases short and J 2 bases short, with 5 bases between. This CDR3 is built from 12 residues. Per germline, CDR1 SGHRS and CDR2 YFSETQ. The CDR3 reads CASSSRNTEAFF. As DNA, the CDR3 is TGCGCCAGCAGCTCCCGTAACACTGAAGCTTTCTTT. The whole variable domain, remainder taken from reference TRBV5-1 and TRBJ1-1, is KAGVTQTPRYLIKTRGQQVTLSCSPISGHRSVSWYQQTPGQGLQFLFEYFSETQRNKGNFPGRFSGRQFSNSRSEMNVSTLELGDSALYLCASSSRNTEAFFGQGTRLTVV.

The CDR3, as DNA: TGTGCCAGTAGTCGGCAGGACACCTACGAGCAGTACTTC. As protein: CASSRQDTYEQYF. This chain joins TRBV19 and TRBJ2-7; possible D gene TRBD1, 5 bases. The V end lost 5 bases, the J end lost 2 bases, and 10 bases lay between the germline ends. Germline V gene sequence: CDR1 LNHDA, CDR2 SQIVND (reference sequence). The CDR3 consists of 13 residues.

The chain carries TRBV7-2 and TRBJ2-3, with 9 positions matching TRBD1. The germline V gene has CDR1 SGHTA and CDR2 FQGNSA. The CDR3 totals 12 residues. V dropped 5 bases and J dropped 12; count of bases not matched to a gene: 6. As DNA, the CDR3 is TGTGCCAGCAGCCGGGACAGGGCGTATCAGTATTTT. It yields the protein CASSRDRAYQYF.

The chain recombines TRBV19 with TRBJ2-6; D remains ambiguous. Germline loops: CDR1 LNHDA, CDR2 SQIVND (reference sequence). V lost 4 bases to trimming and J lost 4 bases, with 5 bases between them. The CDR3 totals 13 residues. As DNA, the CDR3 is TGTGCCAGTAGTAACGCGGGGGCCAACGTCCTGACTTTC. It specifies CASSNAGANVLTF.

This CDR3 is CASGIGPLGREDTQYF. The CDR3 DNA follows: TGTGCCAGCGGGATTGGGCCCCTTGGGCGTGAAGATACGCAGTATTTT. The chain combines TRBV7-2 with TRBJ2-3; D not certain. Trimming took 8 bases from V and 5 from J, leaving 23 bases between them. Germline V gives CDR1 SGHTA, CDR2 FQGNSA. CDR3 length: 16 amino acids.

The chain joins TRBV19 to TRBJ1-3; weak D call: TRBD1 (6 bases). CDR3 size: 16 residues. Germline V gene sequence: CDR1 LNHDA, CDR2 SQIVND (reference sequence). V lost 3 bases, J lost 0 bases, and 12 bases lay in between. CDR3 nucleotides: TGTGCCAGTAGTATGGACAGACCCATCTCTGGAAACACCATATATTTT. It translates to CASSMDRPISGNTIYF.

The sample holds one count of this clone. The chain recombines TRBV12-3 or TRBV12-4 with TRBJ1-2; D remains ambiguous. This CDR3 comprises 13 residues. V lost 3 bases, J lost 14 bases, and 19 bases lay in between. The CDR3 DNA follows: TGTGCCAGCAGTTTTCCTTCCCCTGACTTTCCTACCTTC. Protein product: CASSFPSPDFPTF.

The J gene is TRBJ1-4, the V gene TRBV20-1, with a possible D match to TRBD1 (6 bases). V dropped 8 bases and J dropped 6 bases, with 10 bases sitting between them. The CDR3 has 11 residues. Germline V gene lookup returns CDR1 DFQATT and CDR2 SNEGSKA (reference sequence). DNA for the CDR3: TGCAGTCCCAGGACAGATGAAAAACTGTTTTTT. Amino acids: CSPRTDEKLFF.

There are a few counts of this clone. CDR3 nucleotide sequence: TGTGCCTGGAGTGTACCCCGAGCTGGGAAGTTCTTC. Its protein is CAWSVPRAGKFF. The chain is built from TRBV30 and TRBJ2-1; D unclear. The germline V and J ends were trimmed by 0 bases and 14 bases, with 14 bases remaining between them. The CDR3 consists of 12 residues. Germline V gene lookup returns CDR1 GTSNPN and CDR2 SVGIG (reference sequence).

The chain employs TRBV28 and TRBJ1-4; 7 nucleotides agree with TRBD1. Germline V gives CDR1 MDHEN, CDR2 SYDVKM. V trimming: 8 bases; J trimming: 0 bases; junction bases outside the gene matches: 15. The CDR3 contains 18 residues. This CDR3 reads CASRDRGTEVATNEKLFF. The CDR3 DNA reads TGTGCCAGCCGGGACCGCGGGACAGAGGTCGCAACTAATGAAAAACTGTTTTTT.

The V and J genes are TRBV6-1 and TRBJ1-1, with 8 nucleotides matching TRBD1. The CDR3 spans 15 residues. Germline V lookup: CDR1 MNHNS, CDR2 SASEGT. Unmatched junction bases numbered 3, after V lost 3 bases and J lost 0 bases. CDR3 sequence reads: CASSDRGLVNTEAFF. The CDR3 DNA sequence: TGTGCCAGCAGTGACAGGGGGCTTGTGAACACTGAAGCTTTCTTT.

This rearrangement joins TRBV29-1 to TRBJ2-7; 10 bases map to TRBD2. The CDR3 contains 12 residues. J was trimmed by 3 bases and V by 5 bases; bases with no gene match: 1. Germline assignment: CDR1 SQVTM and CDR2 ANQGSEA. The DNA for the CDR3 is TGCAGCGTTCGACTAGCGGGCTACGAGCAGTACTTC. Protein sequence: CSVRLAGYEQYF.

The gene calls are TRBV9 and TRBJ1-2; 7 bases match TRBD1. V was clipped by 0 bases and J by 1 base; unmatched bases: 6. The CDR3 consists of 16 residues. From germline, CDR1 is SGDLS and CDR2 YYNGEE. The CDR3 loop is CASSVDWDSLNYGYTF. The DNA for the CDR3 is TGTGCCAGCAGCGTAGATTGGGACAGCCTTAACTATGGCTACACCTTC.

The V call is TRBV15, the J call TRBJ1-4; D gene ambiguous. V lost 0 bases, J lost 5 bases, and 10 bases lay in between. The CDR3 runs 15 residues. The germline CDR1 and CDR2 sequences are LNHNV and YYDKDF (reference sequence). The CDR3 spells CATSRDRSRNEKLFF. Written as DNA, the CDR3 is TGTGCCACCAGCAGAGATCGGTCCAGGAATGAAAAACTGTTTTTT. Together with reference TRBV15 and TRBJ1-4, the CDR3 gives the full variable domain: DAMVIQNPRYQVTQFGKPVTLSCSQTLNHNVMYWYQQKSSQAPKLLFHYYDKDFNNEADTPDNFQSRRPNTSFCFLDIRSPGLGDTAMYLCATSRDRSRNEKLFFGSGTQLSVL.